A single sample is the source of the 25 T cell receptor beta chains below, sequenced in a study of metastatic and nonmetastatic thyroid tumors. TCRdb called clones again from the PCR reads with MiXCR. The table includes about 92,000 clones, under 15% detected once. Not a single patient had been given any form of treatment at any point before undergoing thyroid surgery. What was sequenced was blood. The receptors were gathered from a female donor with papillary thyroid cancer or a benign thyroid nodule (not recorded which). Some clones in this sample may be carry-over from other donors' samples.

This clone was seen just once. The junction departs from the called germline gene at one end, perhaps through a read error. Within the sample, other DNA sequences also encode this same CDR3. DNA for the CDR3: TGTGCTAGCAGCCCCGGACTAGCAGGCACAGATGCGCAGTATTTT. It specifies CASSPGLAGTDAQYF. The rearrangement joins TRBV11-2 to TRBJ2-3, with 8 nucleotides matching TRBD2. The CDR3 sequence is 15 residues long. Per germline, CDR1 SGHAT and CDR2 FQNNGV. Full variable domain (missing parts from reference TRBV11-2 and TRBJ2-3): EAGVAQSPRYKIIEKRQSVAFWCNPISGHATLYWYQQILGQGPKLLIQFQNNGVVDDSQLPKDRFSAERLKGVDSTLKIQPAKLEDSAVYLCASSPGLAGTDAQYFGPGTRLTVL.

Concerning this clone itself: A read error may explain this, as a much larger clone is one base away. Other DNA sequences in the sample encode the same CDR3. The genes are TRBV7-6 and TRBJ2-2; 8 bases are shared with TRBD2. The V gene's germline CDR1 is SGHVS and CDR2 FNYEAQ. The CDR3 totals 15 residues. The CDR3: CASSLAPPGRGELFF. CDR3 nucleotide sequence: TGTGCCAGCAGCTTAGCGCCCCCCGGGAGGGGGGAGCTCTTTTTT.

This clone was detected many times. The genes are TRBV7-8 and TRBJ2-5; tentatively, D is TRBD1 (5 bases). Trimming took 4 bases from V and 3 from J, leaving 18 bases between them. The CDR3 spans 16 residues. Germline V gene lookup returns CDR1 SGHVS and CDR2 FQNEAQ. The CDR3 sequence: CASSSWTRQLKETQYF. The CDR3 coding sequence is TGTGCCAGCAGCTCCTGGACCAGACAGCTGAAAGAGACCCAGTACTTC. The full variable domain, rest sourced from reference TRBV7-8 and TRBJ2-5, is GAGVSQSPRYKVAKRGQDVALRCDPISGHVSLFWYQQALGQGPEFLTYFQNEAQLDKSGLPSDRFFAERPEGSVSTLKIQRTQQEDSAVYLCASSSWTRQLKETQYFGPGTRLLVL.

This clone was seen many times. CDR3 DNA sequence: TGTGCCAGCAGTTATTCCGGGCTCCCTGGAAACACCATATATTTT. It specifies CASSYSGLPGNTIYF. The V and J genes are TRBV6-6 and TRBJ1-3; no firm D call. The CDR3 is made up of 15 amino acids. The V end lost 3 bases, the J end lost 2 bases, and 11 bases lay between the germline ends. Germline loops: CDR1 MNHNY, CDR2 SVGAGI (reference sequence).

The chain has TRBV10-3 and TRBJ2-1, with TRBD1 identical over 11 bases. Germline CDR1 reads ENHRY; CDR2 reads SYGVKD. The CDR3 has 19 amino acids. After removal of 5 bases from V and 3 bases from J, the junction contained 15 bases not matched to a gene. As DNA, the CDR3 is TGTGCCATCAGTTTAGGTACAGTAAGGGGGACAGGGGGCTACAATGAGCAGTTCTTC. Its protein product is CAISLGTVRGTGGYNEQFF.

This clone was counted ten times or more. The CDR3 region has the DNA TGTGCCAGCAGCCTAGGCTCCATGGGAGAGACCCAGTACTTC. Translation gives CASSLGSMGETQYF. The chain combines TRBV7-8 with TRBJ2-5; D ambiguous. V was clipped by 5 bases and J by 4 bases, with 14 bases between them. Germline CDR1 and CDR2: SGHVS and FQNEAQ. The CDR3 consists of 14 residues.

This clone occurred a few times. V gene TRBV2 combines with J gene TRBJ2-7; D may be TRBD1 (6 bases). Trimming stripped 6 bases from V and 1 base from J, with 13 bases between. The CDR3 is 14 amino acids. Germline CDR1 is SNHLY and CDR2 is FYNNEI. The CDR3 DNA sequence: TGTGCCAGCAGCGGTACAGGGAGTTCCTACGAGCAGTACTTC. The encoded protein is CASSGTGSSYEQYF.

This clone was counted many times. The chain combines TRBV5-1 with TRBJ2-3; the D gene could be TRBD1 or TRBD2 (5 bases each). The germline gives CDR1 SGHRS, CDR2 YFSETQ. V dropped 0 bases and J dropped 4 bases, with 24 bases sitting between them. This CDR3 contains 19 residues. The CDR3 reads CASSLGFLGTLQEADTQYF. DNA of the CDR3: TGCGCCAGCAGCTTGGGATTTTTGGGGACCCTGCAAGAAGCAGATACGCAGTATTTT.

At least ten counts were recorded for this clone. The V and J genes are TRBV28 and TRBJ1-4, with D possibly TRBD1 on 5 matching bases. The CDR3 loop spans 15 amino acids. V was trimmed by 1 base and J by 4 bases, leaving 10 bases between them. Germline-derived CDR1 and CDR2 are MDHEN and SYDVKM. In DNA form, the CDR3 reads TGTGCCAGCAGTTTATCCCAGGGCCTTAATGAAAAACTGTTTTTT. Residues: CASSLSQGLNEKLFF.

This clone was detected many times. The rearrangement uses TRBV12-3 or TRBV12-4 and TRBJ1-2, with D possibly matching TRBD1 (5 bases). This CDR3 is built from 12 residues. V was cut by 4 bases and J by 7 bases, with 10 bases left in between. The CDR3 nucleotides read TGTGCCAGCAGTTGGGGGGAGTTTGGCTACACCTTC. This sequence encodes CASSWGEFGYTF.

The CDR3 spells CASSRFPCPVSPLHF. Written as DNA, the CDR3 is TGTGCCAGCAGCCGATTTCCGTGTCCAGTATCACCCCTCCACTTT. The rearrangement links TRBV11-2 to TRBJ1-6; D ambiguous. Germline V gives CDR1 SGHAT, CDR2 FQNNGV. The CDR3 contains 15 residues. The V end was cut by 5 bases, the J end by 10 bases, with 18 bases between.

This clone was counted many times. The rearrangement links TRBV19 to TRBJ2-3, with D possibly TRBD1 on 7 matching bases. The CDR3 has 13 amino acids. Per the germline V gene, CDR1 is LNHDA and CDR2 is SQIVND (reference sequence). Trimming took 3 bases from V and 10 from J, leaving 14 bases between them. CDR3 nucleotides: TGTGCCAGTAGTATCGTGGGACAGCGGGCGCAGTATTTT. Encoded protein: CASSIVGQRAQYF. The full variable domain, completed using reference TRBV19 and TRBJ2-3, is DGGITQSPKYLFRKEGQNVTLSCEQNLNHDAMYWYRQDPGQGLRLIYYSQIVNDFQKGDIAEGYSVSREKKESFPLTVTSAQKNPTAFYLCASSIVGQRAQYFGPGTRLTVL.

A remark on this clone: This may be a read error: a much more frequent sequence differs by one nucleotide. The chain carries TRBV5-4 and TRBJ1-1; D is unresolved. CDR1 and CDR2 (germline): SGHNT, YYREEE (reference sequence). The CDR3 extends over 15 amino acids. CDR3 bases: TGTGCCAGCAGATTGGCCCGCGGGCCGAACACTGAAGCTTTCTTT. Amino acids: CASRLARGPNTEAFF.

With regard to this clone: An end of the junction does not agree with germline; a read error may underlie this. The CDR3 is CASSQHSSSSGSNVLTF. CDR3 bases: TGTGCCAGCAGTCAGCATTCTTCCAGCTCTGGGTCCAACGTCCTGACTTTC. This chain connects TRBV28 to TRBJ2-6; D uncertain. Germline values: CDR1 MDHEN, CDR2 SYDVKM. The CDR3 length is 17 residues.

This clone was seen at least ten times. CDR3 in amino acids: CASSRGQNTEAFF. CDR3 nucleotide sequence: TGTGCCAGCAGCAGGGGACAGAACACTGAAGCTTTCTTT. V is TRBV7-2 and J is TRBJ1-1, with D possibly matching TRBD1 (6 bases). The V end was cut by 5 bases, the J end by 1 base, with 8 bases between. In germline, CDR1 is SGHTA, CDR2 FQGNSA. This CDR3 is built from 13 residues.

In its sample, this clone was seen many times. The gene calls are TRBV10-3 and TRBJ2-7; D is perhaps TRBD1 (6 bases). Trimming pared 0 bases from V and 3 bases from J, leaving 12 bases between. CDR1 ENHRY and CDR2 SYGVKD come from the germline V gene. The CDR3 totals 15 residues. CDR3 DNA sequence: TGTGCCATCAGTGAGTCGGGTTCGACAGGCTACGAGCAGTACTTC. It specifies CAISESGSTGYEQYF.

This clone was recorded many times. The genes are TRBV19 and TRBJ2-7; 8 bases are shared with TRBD1. In germline, CDR1 is LNHDA, CDR2 SQIVND (reference sequence). The CDR3 is 16 residues long. The junction had 12 bases not matched to a gene; V was cut back by 8 bases and J by 0 bases. Here the CDR3 DNA reads TGTGCCAGTGCCGACCGGGACAGGCAAGCCTCCTACGAGCAGTACTTC. Amino acids: CASADRDRQASYEQYF.

This clone was observed at least ten times. This chain uses TRBV7-2 with TRBJ2-5; 13 bases map to TRBD2. Germline CDR1 reads SGHTA; CDR2 reads FQGNSA. The junction had 7 bases not matched to a gene; V was cut back by 4 bases and J by 5 bases. There are 16 residues in the CDR3. CDR3 DNA: TGTGCCAGCAGCTCACTAGCGGGGGGGCTTCTGGAGACCCAGTACTTC. Its protein is CASSSLAGGLLETQYF.

As concerns this clone: This likely comes from a read error, as the CDR3 has no conserved phenylalanine or tryptophan at its end. V usage is TRBV20-1 and J usage is TRBJ2-7; D might be TRBD1 (6 bases). This CDR3 has 15 amino acids. Germline V gene sequence: CDR1 DFQATT, CDR2 SNEGSKA (reference sequence). CDR3: CSARAPGQSSYEQYI. CDR3 nucleotides: TGCAGTGCCAGAGCTCCGGGACAATCCTCATACGAGCAGTACATC.

This clone was seen more than once but under ten times. Additional DNA sequences in this sample encode the identical CDR3. CDR3 loop: CASRPIRTGTAKNIQYF. The CDR3 nucleotides read TGTGCCAGCAGGCCCATTCGTACAGGGACGGCCAAAAACATTCAGTACTTC. The J gene is TRBJ2-4, the V gene TRBV11-2; possibly TRBD1 for D (6 bases). The CDR3 sequence is 17 residues long. Trimming removed 6 bases from V and 1 base from J, with 19 bases in between. Germline assignment: CDR1 SGHAT and CDR2 FQNNGV. Using reference TRBV11-2 and TRBJ2-4 for the parts outside the CDR3, the full variable domain is EAGVAQSPRYKIIEKRQSVAFWCNPISGHATLYWYQQILGQGPKLLIQFQNNGVVDDSQLPKDRFSAERLKGVDSTLKIQPAKLEDSAVYLCASRPIRTGTAKNIQYFGAGTRLSVL.

This clone has a count of ten or more. CDR3 DNA: TGTGCCAGCAGCCCCCGGGCCTCTGGGGCCAACGTCCTGACTTTC. It is translated as CASSPRASGANVLTF. The rearrangement links TRBV5-8 to TRBJ2-6; D call uncertain. CDR1 and CDR2 from the germline V gene are SGHTS and YDEGEE. The ends were cut back, 4 bases at V and 0 bases at J, with 8 bases in the middle. This CDR3 region has 15 residues.

This clone was observed many times. This sequence joins TRBV19 and TRBJ2-5; no clear D gene. The CDR3 is 17 residues long. Germline V lookup: CDR1 LNHDA, CDR2 SQIVND (reference sequence). Trimming took 5 bases from V and 5 from J, leaving 24 bases between them. Here the CDR3 reads CASSSGLSRSRAETQYF. CDR3 in DNA: TGTGCCAGTAGTTCCGGCCTCTCGAGGTCTCGGGCGGAGACCCAGTACTTC.

This clone was counted at least ten times. CDR3 in amino acids: CASCHSGGAGTDTQYF. CDR3 nucleotide sequence: TGTGCCAGCTGCCATAGCGGGGGGGCCGGAACAGATACGCAGTATTTT. This chain uses TRBV11-1 with TRBJ2-3; TRBD2 matches at 11 bases. CDR3 length equals 16 residues. Per the germline V gene, CDR1 is SGHAT and CDR2 is FQDESV (reference sequence). The V gene end was trimmed by 8 bases and the J gene end by 3 bases; junction bases not matched to a gene: 10.

As to this clone: This may be a read error, as it is one base from a much larger clone. Additional DNA sequences in this sample encode the identical CDR3. This chain uses TRBV5-6 with TRBJ2-7, with D tentatively TRBD1 or TRBD2 (5 bases each). Looked up from germline, CDR1 is SGHDT and CDR2 is YYEEEE. Trimming removed 0 bases at V and 0 bases at J, with 10 bases between. The CDR3 runs to 15 residues. The CDR3 reads CASSLGGGGSYEQYF. CDR3 coding DNA: TGTGCCAGCAGCTTGGGGGGCGGAGGCTCCTACGAGCAGTACTTC.

This clone turned up a few times. This may be a read error, as it is one base from a much larger clone. The V call is TRBV6-1, the J call TRBJ2-3; the D is unclear. In germline, CDR1 is MNHNS, CDR2 SASEGT. The CDR3 covers 13 residues. The ends were cut back, 1 base at V and 11 bases at J, with 13 bases in the middle. The chain's CDR3 is CASSEGPQYKQYF. Written as DNA, the CDR3 is TGTGCCAGCAGTGAAGGTCCTCAGTATAAGCAGTATTTT.